This TCR beta chain emerged from a study of T cells in Graves' hyperthyroidism and ophthalmopathy. The TCR beta CDR3 regions underwent amplification using RNA transcripts as the source. First-round RT-PCR of the TCR CDR3 relied on the HTBI primer set. TCRdb passed the multiplex PCR reads through MiXCR, listing each CDR3 protein once. This sample carries 400,000 to 500,000 distinct CDR3 sequences, roughly 13% of them seen once, and the ten largest clones take approximately 5.3%. This CDR3 has 11 amino acids. The V gene's germline CDR1 is SNHLY and CDR2 FYNNEI. Deletions cut 7 bases from V and 3 bases from J, with 7 bases between. This clonotype was picked up many times.

The sequence derives from a woman aged 18-30 years with Graves' hyperthyroidism. The sample comprised blood. V usage is TRBV2 and J usage is TRBJ2-7; D may be TRBD1 (5 bases). In DNA, the CDR3 is TGTGCCAGCATAAGGGGCTACGAGCAGTACTTC. It translates to CASIRGYEQYF.